Below are 16 T cell receptor beta chains sequenced from a single sample in a study of OX40 agonist ivuxolimab in advanced cancers. The data were produced by immunoSEQ multiplex PCR, yet TCRdb's version contains in-frame clones alone and is incomplete. In the table there are about 69,000 clones, around four fifths of which are singletons. Sample: CD4+ or CD8+ T cells sorted from blood, taken in a trial of the OX40 agonist ivuxolimab. These receptors were collected from an adult with an advanced solid tumor such as melanoma, head and neck, liver or kidney cancer.

The CDR3 bases are TGCGCCAGCAGCCAAGGACAGGGGAGTCAGCCCCAGCATTTT. Translated, it gives CASSQGQGSQPQHF. This chain joins TRBV4-1 and TRBJ1-5; 8 nucleotides align to TRBD1. The trim removed 1 base at V and 6 bases at J, leaving 2 bases unmatched. The CDR3 is 14 residues long. From germline, CDR1 is MGHRA and CDR2 YSYEKL.

The rearrangement links TRBV5-1 to TRBJ2-3, with TRBD1 as a possible D gene (5 bases). The length of the CDR3 is 15 residues. V shed 3 bases and J shed 1 base, with 12 bases lying between them. Germline V lookup: CDR1 SGHRS, CDR2 YFSETQ. CDR3 coding DNA: TGCGCCAGCAGCTCAAGCTTACAGGGCACAGATACGCAGTATTTT. This gives the protein CASSSSLQGTDTQYF.

The chain couples TRBV18 to TRBJ1-1; the D gene is possibly TRBD1 (5 bases). This CDR3 spans 17 amino acids. The germline V and J ends were trimmed by 5 bases and 8 bases, with 27 bases remaining between them. In germline, CDR1 is KGHSH, CDR2 LQKENI. Written as DNA, the CDR3 is TGTGCCAGCTCAACCCCCGACAAAAACCAGAACAGGTTGGAAGCTTTCTTT. Protein: CASSTPDKNQNRLEAFF. Filled out from reference TRBV18 and TRBJ1-1, the complete variable domain reads NAGVMQNPRHLVRRRGQEARLRCSPMKGHSHVYWYRQLPEEGLKFMVYLQKENIIDESGMPKERFSAEFPKEGPSILRIQQVVRGDSAAYFCASSTPDKNQNRLEAFFGQGTRLTVV.

The sample holds one count of this clone. The chain employs TRBV14 and TRBJ1-1, with a tentative D call TRBD1 (5 bases). The germline gives CDR1 SGHDN, CDR2 FVKESK. V was clipped by 0 bases and J by 1 base, with 12 bases between them. This CDR3 has 16 amino acids. The CDR3 bases are TGTGCCAGCAGCCAAGATCTGGGGGGGTGGAACACTGAAGCTTTCTTT. Translating gives CASSQDLGGWNTEAFF.

V and J are TRBV7-2 and TRBJ2-1; TRBD2 matches 7 bases. Trimming cost V 5 bases and J 8 bases; bases outside gene matches: 6. Germline lookup yields CDR1 SGHTA and CDR2 FQGNSA. This CDR3 contains 13 residues. The CDR3, as DNA: TGTGCCAGCAGCCTGCACCGGGGGGATGAGCAGTTCTTC. This sequence encodes CASSLHRGDEQFF.

The genes are TRBV6-1 and TRBJ1-4; 10 positions agree with TRBD1. CDR1 and CDR2 (germline): MNHNS, SASEGT. The CDR3 totals 13 residues. V was clipped by 11 bases and J by 7 bases; unmatched bases: 7. For the CDR3, the DNA is TGTGCCTCGGGCCGGGACAGGGGTGAAAAACTGTTTTTT. Amino acid sequence: CASGRDRGEKLFF.

The chain joins TRBV7-9 to TRBJ2-3; D gene ambiguous. The CDR3 length is 10 residues. Germline CDR1 reads SEHNR; CDR2 reads FQNEAQ (reference sequence). This CDR3 reads CAESTDTQYF. CDR3 DNA sequence: TGTGCTGAAAGCACAGATACGCAGTATTTT.

The chain uses TRBV10-2 and TRBJ2-6; D possibly corresponds to TRBD2 (7 bases). The CDR3 sequence is 17 residues long. Germline V gene data show CDR1 as WSHSY and CDR2 as SAAADI. V lost 4 bases and J 0 bases, leaving 13 bases between the germline ends. DNA for the CDR3: TGCGCCAGCAGTGGGCAGGGGAGGGGCTCTGGGGCCAACGTCCTGACTTTC. The encoded protein is CASSGQGRGSGANVLTF.

The chain is built from TRBV5-1 and TRBJ1-1; 7 bases are a match to TRBD1. Germline CDR1 and CDR2: SGHRS and YFSETQ. This CDR3 contains 14 residues. Trimming cost V 5 bases and J 3 bases; bases outside gene matches: 7. The chain's CDR3 is CASRKDTGDTEAFF. The CDR3 bases are TGCGCCAGCAGGAAAGACACAGGGGACACTGAAGCTTTCTTT.

The genes are TRBV7-9 and TRBJ2-5, with a tentative D call TRBD1 (6 bases). V gave up 7 bases and J gave up 8 bases, with 17 bases separating them. The CDR3 covers 13 residues. Germline-derived CDR1 and CDR2 are SEHNR and FQNEAQ (reference sequence). As DNA, the CDR3 is TGTGCCAGCATGCCGGGACAAGGGGGAACCCAGTACTTC. Amino acids: CASMPGQGGTQYF.

The genes are TRBV19 and TRBJ1-6; possible D gene TRBD1, 5 bases. Per germline, CDR1 LNHDA and CDR2 SQIVND (reference sequence). Trimming removed 3 bases from V and 0 bases from J, with 6 bases in between. The CDR3 has 15 residues. CDR3 protein: CASSMGVSYNSPLHF. Here the CDR3 DNA reads TGTGCCAGTAGTATGGGGGTCTCCTATAATTCACCCCTCCACTTT.

The chain is built from TRBV6-5 and TRBJ2-7, with 7 bases identical to TRBD1. V lost 5 bases, J lost 2 bases, and 9 bases stayed unmatched. Germline lookup yields CDR1 MNHEY and CDR2 SVGAGI. The CDR3 runs 15 residues. In DNA form, the CDR3 reads TGTGCCAGCAGTCCCTGGACAGGATCCGCCTACGAGCAGTACTTC. Encoded protein: CASSPWTGSAYEQYF.

This clone was seen just once. The V gene is TRBV6-6, the J gene TRBJ2-3, with 9 positions matching TRBD2. CDR1 is MNHNY and CDR2 is SVGAGI in the germline V gene (reference sequence). The CDR3 is 13 residues long. The V gene end was trimmed by 0 bases and the J gene end by 15 bases; junction bases not matched to a gene: 7. CDR3 residues: CASSYSTTSGPYF. DNA of the CDR3: TGTGCCAGCAGTTACTCGACTACTAGCGGGCCTTATTTT.

This chain connects TRBV15 to TRBJ2-1; the D gene is possibly TRBD1 (5 bases). The CDR3 loop spans 15 amino acids. CDR1 is LNHNV and CDR2 is YYDKDF in the germline V gene (reference sequence). Trimming shortened V by 1 base and J by 0 bases, and 7 bases separated the two germline ends. CDR3 bases: TGTGCCACCAGCAGAGCGCAGGGCTCCTACAATGAGCAGTTCTTC. It encodes CATSRAQGSYNEQFF.

The CDR3 here is CASSVGGGTDTQYF. CDR3 sequence (DNA): TGTGCCAGCAGTGTTGGAGGGGGAACAGATACGCAGTATTTT. The genes are TRBV6-1 and TRBJ2-3, with D tentatively TRBD1 or TRBD2 (6 bases each). Trimming pared 4 bases from V and 3 bases from J, leaving 11 bases between. CDR3 length: 14 amino acids. The germline CDR1 and CDR2 sequences are MNHNS and SASEGT.

The chain joins TRBV7-9 to TRBJ2-5; 8 nucleotides agree with TRBD2. J was trimmed by 1 base and V by 3 bases; bases with no gene match: 4. This CDR3 contains 15 residues. CDR1 and CDR2 (germline): SEHNR, FQNEAQ (reference sequence). The chain's CDR3 is CASSFLAGLQETQYF. The CDR3 DNA is TGTGCCAGCAGCTTTCTAGCGGGCCTCCAAGAGACCCAGTACTTC.